A selection of T cell receptor beta chains follows, all from one sample in a study of blood T cell repertoires in COVID-19. Assay used: immunoSEQ multiplex PCR; TCRdb lists only in-frame clones, some missing. The table lists a few hundred thousand clones, about 87% of them singletons, with approximately 1.8% in the top ten. Input material: peripheral blood. The receptors shown here come from a woman aged 25 to 45 with COVID-19, enrolled during active disease. The CDR3 runs from the conserved cysteine through the conserved F or W. Each record gives: clone size, V gene, D gene, J gene, CDR3 DNA, CDR3 protein. The D gene is left open where the match is weak. A clone size is listed for some rows: how often the clone was seen (once, few, many), or a class if it is expanded.

clone_size: .
v_call: TRBV3-1/TRBV3-2
d_call: .
j_call: TRBJ2-5
cdr3_nt: TGTGCCAGCATGCTTAGCCTCGGCCAAGAGACCCAGTACTTC
cdr3_aa: CASMLSLGQETQYF

clone_size: .
v_call: TRBV5-1
d_call: TRBD1
j_call: TRBJ1-6
cdr3_nt: TGCGCCAGCAGCTGGACAGGAGAATCACCCCTCCACTTT
cdr3_aa: CASSWTGESPLHF

clone_size: .
v_call: TRBV25-1
d_call: TRBD1
j_call: TRBJ1-1
cdr3_nt: TGTGCCAGCAGTTCAGGGGGCACTGAAGCTTTCTTT
cdr3_aa: CASSSGGTEAFF

clone_size: .
v_call: TRBV3-1/TRBV3-2
d_call: .
j_call: TRBJ1-2
cdr3_nt: TGTGCCAGCAGCCTCCGGACATTTACCTTCTATGGCTACACCTTC
cdr3_aa: CASSLRTFTFYGYTF

clone_size: .
v_call: TRBV30
d_call: .
j_call: TRBJ1-2
cdr3_nt: TGTGCCTGGGACTCGGACAGTTCCTATGGCTACACCTTC
cdr3_aa: CAWDSDSSYGYTF

clone_size: once
v_call: TRBV19
d_call: TRBD1
j_call: TRBJ1-1
cdr3_nt: TGTGCCAGTAGGGACAGGGGGCTGGGCACTGAAGCTTTCTTT
cdr3_aa: CASRDRGLGTEAFF

clone_size: .
v_call: TRBV28
d_call: .
j_call: TRBJ2-1
cdr3_nt: TGTGCCAGCAGTTTATGGGCGGCCCGTGAGACGTTCTTC
cdr3_aa: CASSLWAARETFF

clone_size: .
v_call: TRBV29-1
d_call: TRBD2
j_call: TRBJ2-1
cdr3_nt: TGCAGCGTCGCTGGGGTTTTTACTAGCGGGTACAATGAGCAGTTCTTC
cdr3_aa: CSVAGVFTSGYNEQFF

clone_size: once
v_call: TRBV10-3
d_call: TRBD1
j_call: TRBJ2-2
cdr3_nt: TGTGCCGTGCATACGGGGACAGGGGGAGCCAACACCGGGGAGCTGTTTTTT
cdr3_aa: CAVHTGTGGANTGELFF

clone_size: .
v_call: TRBV9
d_call: TRBD1
j_call: TRBJ1-3
cdr3_nt: TGTGCCAGCAGCGTAGAGGGGGCTTCTGGAAACACCATATATTTT
cdr3_aa: CASSVEGASGNTIYF

clone_size: .
v_call: TRBV7-9
d_call: .
j_call: TRBJ1-2
cdr3_nt: TGTGCCAGCAGCCCCCCGGGTGGGAACTATGGCTACACCTTC
cdr3_aa: CASSPPGGNYGYTF